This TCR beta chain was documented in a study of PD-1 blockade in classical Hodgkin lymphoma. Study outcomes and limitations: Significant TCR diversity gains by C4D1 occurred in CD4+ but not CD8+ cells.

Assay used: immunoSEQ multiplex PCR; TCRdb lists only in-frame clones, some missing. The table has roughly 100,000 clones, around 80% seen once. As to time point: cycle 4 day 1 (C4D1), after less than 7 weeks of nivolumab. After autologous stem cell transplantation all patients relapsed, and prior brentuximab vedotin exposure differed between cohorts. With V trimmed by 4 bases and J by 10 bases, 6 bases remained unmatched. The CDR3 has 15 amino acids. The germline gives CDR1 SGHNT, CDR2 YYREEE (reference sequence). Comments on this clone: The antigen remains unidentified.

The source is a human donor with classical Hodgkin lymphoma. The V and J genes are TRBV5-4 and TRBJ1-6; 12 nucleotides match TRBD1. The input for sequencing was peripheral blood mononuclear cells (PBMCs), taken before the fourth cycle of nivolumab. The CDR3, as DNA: TGTGCCAGCAGCCGGGGGACAGGGGGCTTGTCACCCCTCCACTTT. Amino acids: CASSRGTGGLSPLHF.